This T cell receptor beta chain was recorded in a study of OX40 agonist ivuxolimab in advanced cancers. About the research overall: At about 82% male, the cohort had a mean age of about 60 years, ranging from roughly 20 to 80.

Per the germline V gene, CDR1 is MNHNY and CDR2 is SVGAGI (reference sequence). Deletions cut 6 bases from V and 2 bases from J, with 10 bases between. This CDR3 spans 13 amino acids. About this clone itself: The antigen remains undetermined.

Sequencing was performed with immunoSEQ multiplex PCR; in TCRdb, only in-frame clones are kept and a portion is missing. Of 55,000 to 65,000 clones listed, 85% are singletons. Study-level findings and limits: Antigen specificity remained undetermined for the expanded peripheral T cells. CD4+ T cells averaged fewer expanded clones than CD8+ T cells.

This clonotype was sampled from an adult with an advanced solid tumor such as melanoma, head and neck, liver or kidney cancer. V gene TRBV6-6 combines with J gene TRBJ1-1, with a weak D call TRBD1 (6 bases). This specimen consisted of CD4+ or CD8+ T cells sorted from blood, obtained in a trial of the OX40 agonist ivuxolimab. The CDR3 region is CASSTGLNTEAFF. The CDR3, as DNA: TGTGCCAGCAGCACAGGGTTAAACACTGAAGCTTTCTTT.